This T cell receptor beta chain emerged from a study of cytomegalovirus exposure and HLA in healthy donors. This PCR relied on a set of 60 Vbeta primers and 13 Jbeta primers. The data were produced by immunoSEQ multiplex PCR, yet TCRdb's version contains in-frame clones alone and is incomplete. The sample holds around 150,000 clones, 65% to 80% seen once. Broader study findings: It has been reported that TCR beta sequences accurately predicted the HLA-A and HLA-B alleles of most subjects.

The table lists this clone with many counts. Antigen unknown. The germline V gene has CDR1 MNHEY and CDR2 SMNVEV (reference sequence). V lost 3 bases, J lost 2 bases, and 7 bases lay in between. This CDR3 contains 13 residues. Sequences were obtained from PBMCs. The TCR was taken from a man aged 40-49 years in good health and CMV-seronegative. V is TRBV27 and J is TRBJ1-2; D unresolved. CDR3 sequence: CASSFDTNYGYTF. The CDR3 DNA reads as TGTGCCAGCAGTTTTGACACGAACTATGGCTACACCTTC.